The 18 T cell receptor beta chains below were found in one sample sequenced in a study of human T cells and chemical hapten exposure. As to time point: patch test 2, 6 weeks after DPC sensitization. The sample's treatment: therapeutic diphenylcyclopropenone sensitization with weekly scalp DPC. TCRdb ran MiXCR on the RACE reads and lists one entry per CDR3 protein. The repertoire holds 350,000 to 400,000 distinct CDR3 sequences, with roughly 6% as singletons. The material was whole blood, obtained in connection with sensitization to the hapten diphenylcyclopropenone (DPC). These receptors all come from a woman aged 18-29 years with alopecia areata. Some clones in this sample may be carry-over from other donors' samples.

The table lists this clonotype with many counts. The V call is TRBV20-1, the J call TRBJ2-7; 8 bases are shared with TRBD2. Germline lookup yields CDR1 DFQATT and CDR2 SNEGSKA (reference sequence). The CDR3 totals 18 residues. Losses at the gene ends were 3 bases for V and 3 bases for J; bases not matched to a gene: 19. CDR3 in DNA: TGCAGTGCTAGGTTTTTCGGGGTGGTGGGGACTAGGAACTACGAGCAGTACTTC. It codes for CSARFFGVVGTRNYEQYF.

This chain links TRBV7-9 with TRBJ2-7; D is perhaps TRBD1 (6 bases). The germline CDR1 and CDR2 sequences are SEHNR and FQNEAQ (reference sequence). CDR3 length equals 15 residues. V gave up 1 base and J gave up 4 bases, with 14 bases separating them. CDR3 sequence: CASSLDLAGDYEQYF. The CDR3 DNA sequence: TGTGCCAGCAGCTTAGATCTGGCAGGGGATTACGAGCAGTACTTC.

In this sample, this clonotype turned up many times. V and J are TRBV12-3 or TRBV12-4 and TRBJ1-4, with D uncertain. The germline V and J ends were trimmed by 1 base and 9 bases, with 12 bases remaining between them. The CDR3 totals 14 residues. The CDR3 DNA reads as TGTGCCAGCAGTTTAGTCCCGGGGATGAAAAAACTGTTTTTT. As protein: CASSLVPGMKKLFF.

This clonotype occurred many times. CDR3 DNA: TGTGCCAGCAGCGTGGTTGGGGTGTCTTACACTGAAGCTTTCTTT. Translating it yields CASSVVGVSYTEAFF. J is TRBJ1-1 and V is TRBV5-4; D remains unclear. V lost 4 bases, J lost 3 bases, and 16 bases lay in between. The CDR3 has 15 residues. The germline CDR1 and CDR2 sequences are SGHNT and YYREEE (reference sequence).

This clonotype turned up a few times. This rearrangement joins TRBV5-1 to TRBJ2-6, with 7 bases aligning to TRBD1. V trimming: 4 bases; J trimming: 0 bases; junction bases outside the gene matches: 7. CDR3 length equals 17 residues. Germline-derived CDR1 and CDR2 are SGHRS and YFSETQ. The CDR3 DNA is TGCGCCAGCAGCCGGACAGGTCATATCTCTGGGGCCAACGTCCTGACTTTC. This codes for CASSRTGHISGANVLTF.

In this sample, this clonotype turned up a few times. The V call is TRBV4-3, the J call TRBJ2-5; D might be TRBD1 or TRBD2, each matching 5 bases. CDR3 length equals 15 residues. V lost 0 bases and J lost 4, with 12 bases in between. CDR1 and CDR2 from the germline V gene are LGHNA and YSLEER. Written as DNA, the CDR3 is TGCGCCAGCAGCCAAGATATGGGGGTAGGAGAGACCCAGTACTTC. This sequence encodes CASSQDMGVGETQYF.

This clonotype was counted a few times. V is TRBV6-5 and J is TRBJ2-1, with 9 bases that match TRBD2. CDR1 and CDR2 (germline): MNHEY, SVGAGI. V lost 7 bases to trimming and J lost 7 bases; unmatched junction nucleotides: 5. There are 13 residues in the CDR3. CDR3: CASNLAGRNEQFF. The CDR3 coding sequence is TGTGCCAGCAACCTAGCGGGGAGGAATGAGCAGTTCTTC.

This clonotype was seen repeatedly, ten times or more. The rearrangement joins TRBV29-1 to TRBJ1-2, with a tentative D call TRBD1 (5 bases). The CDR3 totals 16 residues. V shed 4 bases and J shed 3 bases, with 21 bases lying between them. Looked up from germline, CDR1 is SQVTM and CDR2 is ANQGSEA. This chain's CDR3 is CSVGRGPANLDYGYTF. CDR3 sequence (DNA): TGCAGCGTTGGACGGGGCCCCGCCAACCTTGACTATGGCTACACCTTC. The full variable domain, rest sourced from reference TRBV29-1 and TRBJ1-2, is SAVISQKPSRDICQRGTSLTIQCQVDSQVTMMFWYRQQPGQSLTLIATANQGSEATYESGFVIDKFPISRPNLTFSTLTVSNMSPEDSSIYLCSVGRGPANLDYGYTFGSGTRLTVV.

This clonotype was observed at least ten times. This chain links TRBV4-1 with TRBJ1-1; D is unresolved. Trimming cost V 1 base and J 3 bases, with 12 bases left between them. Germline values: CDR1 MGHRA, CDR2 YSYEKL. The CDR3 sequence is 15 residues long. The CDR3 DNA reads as TGCGCCAGCAGCCAAGGTCGTATACTGGACACTGAAGCTTTCTTT. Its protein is CASSQGRILDTEAFF.

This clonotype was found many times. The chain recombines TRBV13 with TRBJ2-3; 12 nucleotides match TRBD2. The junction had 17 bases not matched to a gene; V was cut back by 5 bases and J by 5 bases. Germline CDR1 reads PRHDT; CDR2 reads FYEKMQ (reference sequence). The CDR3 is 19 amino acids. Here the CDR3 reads CASSRTGLAGRIEQDTQYF. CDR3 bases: TGTGCCAGCAGCCGCACCGGACTAGCGGGGCGGATTGAACAAGATACGCAGTATTTT.

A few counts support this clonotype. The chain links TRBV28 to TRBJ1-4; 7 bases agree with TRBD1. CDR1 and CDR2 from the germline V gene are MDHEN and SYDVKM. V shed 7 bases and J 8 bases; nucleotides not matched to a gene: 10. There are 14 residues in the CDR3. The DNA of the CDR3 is TGTGCCAGCAAACCGGACAGGCGGTACGAAAAACTGTTTTTT. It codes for CASKPDRRYEKLFF.

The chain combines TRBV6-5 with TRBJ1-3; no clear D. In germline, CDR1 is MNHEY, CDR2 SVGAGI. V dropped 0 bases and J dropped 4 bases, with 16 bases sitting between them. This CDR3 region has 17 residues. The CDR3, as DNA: TGTGCCAGCAGTTACTCGACTCGTCCTCTCCTCGGAAACACCATATATTTT. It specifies CASSYSTRPLLGNTIYF.

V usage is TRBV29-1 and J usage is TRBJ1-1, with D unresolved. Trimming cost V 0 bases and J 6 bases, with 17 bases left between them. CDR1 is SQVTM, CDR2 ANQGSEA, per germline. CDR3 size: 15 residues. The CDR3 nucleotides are TGCAGCGTTGAAGATCTAGGAAGGGAGGGCCCTGAAGCTTTCTTT. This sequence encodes CSVEDLGREGPEAFF.

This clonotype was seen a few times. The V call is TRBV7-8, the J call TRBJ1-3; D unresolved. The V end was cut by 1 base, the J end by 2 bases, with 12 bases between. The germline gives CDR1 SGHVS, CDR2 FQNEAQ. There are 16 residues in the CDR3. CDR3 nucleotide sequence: TGTGCCAGCAGCTTAGATCGGTGGGCGCCTGGAAACACCATATATTTT. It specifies CASSLDRWAPGNTIYF.

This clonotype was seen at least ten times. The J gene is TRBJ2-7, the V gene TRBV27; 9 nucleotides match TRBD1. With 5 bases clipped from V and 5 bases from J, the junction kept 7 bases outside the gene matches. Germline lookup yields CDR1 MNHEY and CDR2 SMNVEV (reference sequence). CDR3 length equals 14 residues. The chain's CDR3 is CASSRDRAPNEQYF. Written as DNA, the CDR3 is TGTGCCAGCAGTCGGGACAGGGCCCCCAACGAGCAGTACTTC.

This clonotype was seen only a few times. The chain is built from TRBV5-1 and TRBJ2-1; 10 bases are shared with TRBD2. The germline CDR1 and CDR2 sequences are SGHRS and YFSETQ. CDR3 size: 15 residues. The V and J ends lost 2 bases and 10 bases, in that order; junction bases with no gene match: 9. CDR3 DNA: TGCGCCAGCAGCTTATTAGCGGGGGGACCTAAGGAGCAGTTCTTC. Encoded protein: CASSLLAGGPKEQFF.

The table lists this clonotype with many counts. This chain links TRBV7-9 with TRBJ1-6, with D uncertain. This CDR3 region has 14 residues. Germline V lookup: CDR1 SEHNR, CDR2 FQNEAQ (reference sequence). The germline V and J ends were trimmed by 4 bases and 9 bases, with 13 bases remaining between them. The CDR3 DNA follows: TGTGCCAGCAGCTCACTTATTACCCCTTCACCCCTCCACTTT. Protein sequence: CASSSLITPSPLHF. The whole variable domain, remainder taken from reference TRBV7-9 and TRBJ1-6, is DTGVSQNPRHKITKRGQNVTFRCDPISEHNRLYWYRQTLGQGPEFLTYFQNEAQLEKSRLLSDRFSAERPKGSFSTLEIQRTEQGDSAMYLCASSSLITPSPLHFGNGTRLTVT.

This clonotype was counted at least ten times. The CDR3 protein is CASRGNDNVLTF. The DNA of the CDR3 is TGTGCCAGCAGGGGGAACGACAACGTCCTGACTTTC. The chain recombines TRBV28 with TRBJ2-6; D uncertain. The germline gives CDR1 MDHEN, CDR2 SYDVKM. V was trimmed by 6 bases and J by 9 bases, leaving 9 bases between them. This CDR3 has 12 residues.